The 21 T cell receptor beta chains below all came from one sample that was sequenced in a study of T cells in Graves' hyperthyroidism and ophthalmopathy. TCR beta CDR3 sequences were amplified from RNA transcripts. The TCR CDR3 was amplified in a first-round RT-PCR using the HTBI primer set. TCRdb redid the calling of the multiplex PCR reads with MiXCR, one entry per CDR3 protein. Counted here are about 130,000 distinct CDR3 sequences, roughly a fifth occurring once; the ten biggest clones make up 65% to 80%. Source material: blood. Source of these receptors: a woman aged 45-65 years with Graves' hyperthyroidism that later progressed to Graves' ophthalmopathy.

This clonotype was found many times. The rearrangement uses TRBV20-1 and TRBJ1-1; D perhaps matches TRBD1 (5 bases). The V and J ends lost 3 bases and 7 bases respectively, with 12 bases between them. Germline CDR1 and CDR2: DFQATT and SNEGSKA (reference sequence). This CDR3 is 12 amino acids long. DNA of the CDR3: TGCAGTGCTAGCTCAGGGTTTTATGAAGCTTTCTTT. It is translated as CSASSGFYEAFF.

V gene TRBV5-1 combines with J gene TRBJ2-7; D possibly uses TRBD1 or TRBD2 (5 bases each). Trimming left V 5 bases short and J 2 bases short, with 14 bases between. The CDR3 totals 14 residues. Germline values: CDR1 SGHRS, CDR2 YFSETQ. CDR3 nucleotides: TGCGCCAGCAGAGCGGTGGGACGGGCCTACGAGCAGTACTTC. Amino acid sequence: CASRAVGRAYEQYF.

This clonotype was picked up many times. The CDR3 sequence: CASSPGLAGVRETQYF. The CDR3 coding sequence is TGTGCCAGCTCACCAGGACTAGCGGGAGTTCGGGAGACCCAGTACTTC. The chain couples TRBV18 to TRBJ2-5; the match to TRBD2 covers 13 bases. This CDR3 has 16 amino acids. Germline V CDR1 and CDR2: KGHSH, LQKENI. V lost 2 bases to trimming and J lost 5 bases; unmatched junction nucleotides: 5.

This sequence joins TRBV20-1 and TRBJ1-1; D might be TRBD1 (6 bases). V was cut by 0 bases and J by 1 base, with 12 bases left in between. Germline V gives CDR1 DFQATT, CDR2 SNEGSKA (reference sequence). The CDR3 contains 15 residues. This CDR3 reads CSAREVGARNTEAFF. The CDR3 DNA sequence: TGCAGTGCTAGAGAAGTGGGGGCTAGGAACACTGAAGCTTTCTTT.

This clonotype was found a few times. This chain links TRBV29-1 with TRBJ2-1, with D maybe TRBD2 (6 bases). The V end lost 6 bases, the J end lost 0 bases, and 9 bases lay between the germline ends. Germline CDR1 reads SQVTM; CDR2 reads ANQGSEA. The CDR3 totals 13 residues. The CDR3 reads CSVRDSSYNEQFF. The DNA for the CDR3 is TGCAGCGTGCGGGATAGCTCCTACAATGAGCAGTTCTTC.

In this sample, this clonotype turned up a few times. The J gene is TRBJ1-5, the V gene TRBV28; no definite D call. V was shortened by 10 bases and J by 0 bases, with 10 bases between the two germline ends. CDR1 is MDHEN and CDR2 is SYDVKM in the germline V gene. The CDR3 extends over 13 amino acids. CDR3 sequence: CATLWGSNQPQHF. The CDR3, as DNA: TGTGCCACCCTATGGGGTAGCAATCAGCCCCAGCATTTT.

Many counts were recorded for this clonotype. This chain connects TRBV2 to TRBJ2-7, with a tentative D call TRBD2 (7 bases). Germline lookup yields CDR1 SNHLY and CDR2 FYNNEI. The CDR3 covers 13 residues. The ends were cut back, 2 bases at V and 6 bases at J, with 11 bases in the middle. CDR3 amino acids: CASSETGGGEQYF. The DNA for the CDR3 is TGTGCCAGCAGTGAAACGGGGGGCGGCGAGCAGTACTTC.

The V call is TRBV5-1, the J call TRBJ2-2; 8 nucleotides match TRBD1. CDR3 length equals 16 residues. CDR1 is SGHRS and CDR2 is YFSETQ in the germline V gene. After removal of 2 bases from V and 6 bases from J, the junction contained 9 bases not matched to a gene. CDR3: CASSFREQGAAGELFF. CDR3 sequence (DNA): TGCGCCAGCAGCTTCCGAGAGCAGGGGGCGGCCGGGGAGCTGTTTTTT.

The sample holds many counts of this clonotype. The CDR3 is CASSLKGGPNTEAFF. The CDR3 region has the DNA TGTGCCAGCAGCTTAAAAGGGGGCCCGAACACTGAAGCTTTCTTT. The V gene is TRBV7-9, the J gene TRBJ1-1, with 7 bases fitting TRBD1. The germline CDR1 and CDR2 sequences are SEHNR and FQNEAQ (reference sequence). The CDR3 runs 15 residues. Unmatched junction bases numbered 4, after V lost 2 bases and J lost 1 base.

This clonotype was recorded many times. The chain carries TRBV10-1 and TRBJ2-7; 8 bases line up with TRBD1. Germline trimming cut 2 bases from V and 2 bases from J; bases unmatched to any gene: 14. Germline V gives CDR1 WNHNN, CDR2 SYGVQD (reference sequence). The CDR3 spans 18 residues. CDR3 sequence: CASSEGQGALPIAYEQYF. Written as DNA, the CDR3 is TGCGCCAGCAGTGAGGGCCAGGGGGCTTTACCCATCGCCTACGAGCAGTACTTC.

This clonotype was seen at least ten times. The chain couples TRBV9 to TRBJ2-5; a possible D gene is TRBD2 (7 bases). Trimming pared 3 bases from V and 5 bases from J, leaving 17 bases between. There are 15 residues in the CDR3. The germline gives CDR1 SGDLS, CDR2 YYNGEE. Here the CDR3 DNA reads TGTGCCAGCAGCGGGATTGGGGGGGCGGGGGAGACCCAGTACTTC. Its translation is CASSGIGGAGETQYF. The entire variable domain, with the rest obtained from reference TRBV9 and TRBJ2-5, is as follows: DSGVTQTPKHLITATGQRVTLRCSPRSGDLSVYWYQQSLDQGLQFLIQYYNGEERAKGNILERFSAQQFPDLHSELNLSSLELGDSALYFCASSGIGGAGETQYFGPGTRLLVL.

This clonotype has just a few counts. V is TRBV7-9 and J is TRBJ2-5; a possible D gene is TRBD1 (6 bases). Germline CDR1 reads SEHNR; CDR2 reads FQNEAQ (reference sequence). Trimming stripped 1 base from V and 5 bases from J, with 17 bases between. The length of the CDR3 is 16 residues. Written as DNA, the CDR3 is TGTGCCAGCAGCTTAGAATTCAGGGGAACGAAGGAGACCCAGTACTTC. This translates into CASSLEFRGTKETQYF.

This chain links TRBV11-3 with TRBJ2-7; possible D gene TRBD1, 6 bases. V was pared by 6 bases and J by 1 base, with 10 bases between. CDR3 length: 13 amino acids. Germline values: CDR1 SGHNT, CDR2 YENEEA. CDR3 in amino acids: CASRVTGSYEQYF. The CDR3, as DNA: TGTGCCAGCAGGGTAACAGGGTCCTACGAGCAGTACTTC.

The CDR3 coding sequence is TGTGCCAGCAGTTTACCCGGCCGGGCCAACCCCTACGAGCAGTACTTC. Its translation: CASSLPGRANPYEQYF. The chain recombines TRBV28 with TRBJ2-7; D is unresolved. The CDR3 consists of 16 residues. Trimming pared 2 bases from V and 2 bases from J, leaving 16 bases between. Germline V gene sequence: CDR1 MDHEN, CDR2 SYDVKM.

Many counts were recorded for this clonotype. The V and J genes are TRBV2 and TRBJ2-1, with TRBD2 matching 10 bases. CDR1 and CDR2 from the germline V gene are SNHLY and FYNNEI. The CDR3 has 16 residues. The V and J ends lost 3 bases and 0 bases, in that order; junction bases with no gene match: 2. The CDR3, as DNA: TGTGCCAGCAGTGACCCTAGCGGGAGCTCCTACAATGAGCAGTTCTTC. Translation gives CASSDPSGSSYNEQFF.

The V gene is TRBV25-1, the J gene TRBJ2-5; possibly TRBD2 for D (6 bases). This CDR3 has 15 residues. V shed 2 bases and J shed 1 base, with 11 bases lying between them. CDR1 is MGHDK, CDR2 SYGVNS, per germline. DNA of the CDR3: TGTGCCAGCAGTGAAGAGGGCGGGGCCCAAGAGACCCAGTACTTC. Its protein is CASSEEGGAQETQYF.

The sample holds many counts of this clonotype. The chain uses TRBV11-2 and TRBJ2-7; D uncertain. CDR1 is SGHAT, CDR2 FQNNGV, per germline. The CDR3 covers 13 residues. Between the trimmed V and J ends, which lost 0 bases and 3 bases, there was a span of 6 bases. The DNA for the CDR3 is TGTGCCAGCAGCTTAGATGGAGTCTACGAGCAGTACTTC. It translates to CASSLDGVYEQYF.

This clonotype was counted at least ten times. The CDR3 protein is CASSEQYNQPQHF. The CDR3 DNA follows: TGTGCCAGCAGTGAACAGTACAATCAGCCCCAGCATTTT. The gene calls are TRBV2 and TRBJ1-5; D is undetermined. CDR1 is SNHLY and CDR2 is FYNNEI in the germline V gene. The CDR3 has 13 residues. Trimming took 2 bases from V and 3 from J, leaving 5 bases between them.

In its sample, this clonotype was seen a few times. J is TRBJ2-1 and V is TRBV10-1; 12 bases map to TRBD1. Trimming cost V 0 bases and J 7 bases; bases outside gene matches: 4. CDR3 length: 16 residues. From germline, CDR1 is WNHNN and CDR2 SYGVQD (reference sequence). The CDR3 DNA sequence: TGCGCCAGCAGTGAGTCCCGGGACAGGGGGCTGAATGAGCAGTTCTTC. It encodes CASSESRDRGLNEQFF.

The V call is TRBV9, the J call TRBJ2-5; 12 positions agree with TRBD2. Losses at the gene ends were 4 bases for V and 5 bases for J; bases not matched to a gene: 9. Germline values: CDR1 SGDLS, CDR2 YYNGEE. The CDR3 loop spans 16 amino acids. The CDR3 loop reads CASSFRLAGAAETQYF. CDR3 bases: TGTGCCAGCAGCTTCCGACTAGCGGGAGCCGCTGAGACCCAGTACTTC.

The table lists this clonotype with many counts. V gene TRBV20-1 combines with J gene TRBJ2-3; no clear D. The germline V gene has CDR1 DFQATT and CDR2 SNEGSKA (reference sequence). The CDR3 is made up of 15 amino acids. V was shortened by 6 bases and J by 2 bases, with 18 bases between the two germline ends. CDR3 amino acids: CSAPSTGSHTDTQYF. CDR3 in DNA: TGCAGTGCGCCGTCCACGGGCTCGCACACAGATACGCAGTATTTT.